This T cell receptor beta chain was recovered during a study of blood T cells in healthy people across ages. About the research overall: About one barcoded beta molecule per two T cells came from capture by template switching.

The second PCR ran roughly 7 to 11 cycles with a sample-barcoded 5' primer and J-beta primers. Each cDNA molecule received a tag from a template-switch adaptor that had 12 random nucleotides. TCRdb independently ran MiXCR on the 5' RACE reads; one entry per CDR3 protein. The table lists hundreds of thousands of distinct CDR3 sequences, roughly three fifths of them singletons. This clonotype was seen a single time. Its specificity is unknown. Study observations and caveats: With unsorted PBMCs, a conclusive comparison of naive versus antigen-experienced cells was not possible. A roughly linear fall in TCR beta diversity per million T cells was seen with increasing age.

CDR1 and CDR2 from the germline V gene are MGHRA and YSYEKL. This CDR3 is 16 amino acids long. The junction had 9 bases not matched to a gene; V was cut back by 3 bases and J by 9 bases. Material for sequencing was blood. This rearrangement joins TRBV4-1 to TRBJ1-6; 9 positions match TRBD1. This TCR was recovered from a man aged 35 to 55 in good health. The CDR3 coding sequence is TGCGCCAGCAGCCAGGGTACAGGGGGCTGGAGTTCACCCCTCCACTTT. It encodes CASSQGTGGWSSPLHF.